The entry below gives a single T cell receptor (beta chain) sequence along with its context. What it binds is unknown. The sample comes from a study of T-cell memory formation after mild COVID-19. Study-level findings and limits: Contracting clones localized mainly to CM and EM when CD4+ and mainly to EMRA when CD8+.

TCR alpha and TCR beta cDNA libraries carrying sample barcodes and UMIs were produced by 5'RACE using constant-segment primers. TCRdb processed the 5' RACE reads anew with MiXCR; each CDR3 protein has one entry. The data show over 300,000 distinct CDR3 sequences, 20% to 25% seen once. Germline assignment: CDR1 SGDLS and CDR2 YYNGEE. CDR3 length equals 14 residues. V was trimmed by 0 bases and J by 5 bases, leaving 10 bases between them. This receptor was taken from a man younger than 35 who had mild COVID-19 (a few samples of this study predate the infection). Cell type and time point are not known. The chain joins TRBV9 to TRBJ2-3; a possible D gene is TRBD2 (5 bases). The sequenced sample was PBMCs or a T cell subset sorted from them (not recorded which). The CDR3 DNA follows: TGTGCCAGCAGCGTAGTGGCCGCGGGAGATACGCAGTATTTT. Translating it yields CASSVVAAGDTQYF.